This TCR beta chain is drawn from a study of blood T cell repertoires in COVID-19. Study context: Samples representing acute and convalescent COVID-19 were sourced from the United States, Italy and Spain. PBMCs, B-cell-depleted T cells, or T cells provided the cDNA or gDNA that made up the material.

The authors' processing: Reference gene primer amplification gave nucleated cell count estimates. Sequencing was performed with immunoSEQ multiplex PCR; in TCRdb, only in-frame clones are kept and a portion is missing. The D gene and trimming were derived from the DNA, and the V and J assignments and clone size from that table. This table holds some 80,000 clones, around 79% found once. Trimming shortened V by 0 bases and J by 4 bases, and 2 bases separated the two germline ends. From germline, CDR1 is SGDLS and CDR2 YYNGEE. CDR3 size: 12 residues. Sequencing used peripheral blood. V is TRBV9 and J is TRBJ1-5, with D unclear. The receptor's source is a human donor in a cohort sampled during active COVID-19. This chain's CDR3 is CASSVANQPQHF. The CDR3 DNA is TGTGCCAGCAGCGTAGCTAATCAGCCCCAGCATTTT. Combining the CDR3 with reference TRBV9 and TRBJ1-5 gives the whole variable domain DSGVTQTPKHLITATGQRVTLRCSPRSGDLSVYWYQQSLDQGLQFLIQYYNGEERAKGNILERFSAQQFPDLHSELNLSSLELGDSALYFCASSVANQPQHFGDGTRLSIL.